This T cell receptor (beta chain) was identified during a study of OX40 agonist ivuxolimab in advanced cancers. In the study overall: Dose-escalation cases comprised hepatocellular carcinoma, melanoma, renal cell or head and neck cancer. Partial responses occurred in Three dose-escalation patients, one with hepatocellular carcinoma and two with cutaneous melanoma. Study-level points and caveats: Some patients who did not respond also had low normalized T-cell clonal expansion.

People who had autoimmune disease history or systemic immunosuppression were excluded. CDR1 MDHEN and CDR2 SYDVKM come from the germline V gene. Germline trimming cut 5 bases from V and 4 bases from J; bases unmatched to any gene: 7. The CDR3 consists of 17 residues. With respect to this clone: Its antigen is as yet unknown.

Produced via immunoSEQ multiplex PCR; TCRdb's table is partial and in-frame only. The sample holds approximately 71,000 clones, about 93% seen once. Sequenced here: CD4+ or CD8+ T cells sorted from blood, sampled in a trial of the OX40 agonist ivuxolimab. This chain uses TRBV28 with TRBJ2-1; 14 nucleotides align to TRBD2. This TCR was sampled from an adult with an advanced solid tumor such as melanoma, head and neck, liver or kidney cancer. The CDR3, as DNA: TGTGCCAGCAGTACTCGGACTAGCGGGAGGTCGTACAATGAGCAGTTCTTC. This translates into CASSTRTSGRSYNEQFF.